Listed here are 5 T cell receptor beta chains from one sample, sequenced in a study of cytomegalovirus exposure and HLA in healthy donors. Data came from immunoSEQ multiplex PCR; TCRdb stores just in-frame clones and leaves some out. The sample yields approximately 260,000 clones, around 86% seen once. Sequencing was carried out using PBMCs. These TCRs come from a woman younger than 35 in good health and CMV-seronegative.

This clone was seen a handful of times. The CDR3 region is CASSSTGGYGYTF. CDR3 nucleotides: TGTGCCTCGAGTTCGACAGGGGGATATGGCTACACCTTC. This chain links TRBV27 with TRBJ1-2; TRBD1 agrees at 9 bases. Germline CDR1 is MNHEY and CDR2 is SMNVEV (reference sequence). The CDR3 covers 13 residues. J was trimmed by 5 bases and V by 11 bases; bases with no gene match: 9.

The J gene is TRBJ2-7, the V gene TRBV7-9; 9 bases line up with TRBD1. CDR1 and CDR2 (germline): SEHNR, FQNEAQ (reference sequence). This CDR3 is built from 15 residues. The J segment lost 1 base and the V segment lost 5 bases, leaving 6 bases of the junction unmatched. CDR3 region: CASSHRDRESYEQYF. DNA for the CDR3: TGTGCCAGCAGCCACCGGGACAGGGAATCCTACGAGCAGTACTTC.

To note about this clone: At the DNA level, this CDR3 is encoded by other sequences in the same sample as well. The chain links TRBV14 to TRBJ1-2; TRBD1 agrees at 7 bases. V was clipped by 2 bases and J by 7 bases; unmatched bases: 1. Germline V gene sequence: CDR1 SGHDN, CDR2 FVKESK. The CDR3 loop spans 12 amino acids. CDR3 nucleotide sequence: TGTGCCAGCAGCCAACAGGGGGGTGGCTACACCTTC. Amino acid sequence: CASSQQGGGYTF. Variable domain in full (rest from reference TRBV14 and TRBJ1-2): EAGVTQFPSHSVIEKGQTVTLRCDPISGHDNLYWYRRVMGKEIKFLLHFVKESKQDESGMPNNRFLAERTGGTYSTLKVQPAELEDSGVYFCASSQQGGGYTFGSGTRLTVV.

On this clone: One end of the junction varies from germline; a read error may be responsible. V and J are TRBV28 and TRBJ1-1; no clear D gene. This CDR3 is built from 12 residues. CDR1 MDHEN and CDR2 SYDVKM come from the germline V gene. CDR3 protein: CASSPIPTQAFF. In DNA, the CDR3 is TGTGCCAGCAGTCCCATACCCACTCAAGCTTTCTTT.

This rearrangement joins TRBV11-3 to TRBJ1-1; D is uncertain. Between the trimmed V and J ends, which lost 6 bases and 4 bases, there was a span of 15 bases. This CDR3 is built from 14 residues. Germline values: CDR1 SGHNT, CDR2 YENEEA. As DNA, the CDR3 is TGTGCCAGCAGGGGCTGGGAGGGAGGCACTGAAGCTTTCTTT. Translating gives CASRGWEGGTEAFF.